The clone carrying this T cell receptor beta chain was detected only a few times. The antigen is undetermined. There are 15 residues in the CDR3. In germline, CDR1 is DFQATT, CDR2 SNEGSKA (reference sequence). With V trimmed by 0 bases and J by 7 bases, 11 bases remained unmatched. This record comes from a study of vaccination and CD4 T cells after COVID-19. Indicated treatment: approximately 9-day PBMC culture with coronavirus spike peptide pools or control peptides (ViraFEST assay). An Oncomine TCR Beta short-read assay was used to sequence the DNA from cultured CD4+ T cells. MiXCR, run by TCRdb on the PCR reads, gives a single entry per CDR3 protein. The table includes about 15,000 distinct CDR3 sequences, approximately 84% detected once. Study results and caveats: There was no significant change from about 20 to 38 median reactive clonotypes.

This TCR was sampled from a human donor who received a COVID-19 vaccine. This chain uses TRBV20-1 with TRBJ2-7, with TRBD2 identical over 8 bases. The sequences come from CD4+ T cells from blood, cultured in vitro, collected after SARS-CoV-2 vaccination. The CDR3 protein is CSARDERGREGEQYF. DNA for the CDR3: TGCAGTGCTAGAGACGAGCGGGGGAGAGAGGGGGAGCAGTACTTC.